This entry lists 4 T cell receptor beta chains sequenced from one sample in a study of blood T cell repertoires in COVID-19. Generated by immunoSEQ multiplex PCR, the TCRdb table keeps only in-frame clones and is missing some. The data hold 53,000 or so clones, with roughly 89% observed a single time. Sequences were obtained from peripheral blood. The receptors derive from a man aged 80 or over with acute or convalescent COVID-19.

This clone was recorded only once. The CDR3 DNA reads TGTGCCAGCAGCCAAGGACGGGTAACCGGGGAGCTGTTTTTT. Its translation is CASSQGRVTGELFF. The chain links TRBV3-1 (or the pseudogene TRBV3-2) to TRBJ2-2; no clear D gene. In germline, CDR1 is LGHDT, CDR2 YNNKEL (reference sequence). This CDR3 comprises 14 residues. V dropped 1 base and J dropped 5 bases, with 8 bases sitting between them.

This clone was counted a single time. This CDR3 reads CAISAPGGVRSTDTQYF. DNA for the CDR3: TGTGCCATCAGTGCCCCTGGGGGCGTGCGTAGCACAGATACGCAGTATTTT. The V and J genes are TRBV10-3 and TRBJ2-3; D may be TRBD1 (6 bases). The CDR3 sequence is 17 residues long. V was trimmed by 4 bases and J by 0 bases, leaving 17 bases between them. Germline-derived CDR1 and CDR2 are ENHRY and SYGVKD.

This clone was counted a single time. The genes are TRBV7-3 and TRBJ2-7; D gene unclear. V shed 5 bases and J shed 6 bases, with 11 bases lying between them. This CDR3 contains 12 residues. The germline V gene encodes CDR1 SGHTA and CDR2 FQGTGA. This chain's CDR3 is CASSALDSEQYF. DNA of the CDR3: TGTGCCAGCAGCGCCCTTGACTCCGAGCAGTACTTC.

V gene TRBV5-1 combines with J gene TRBJ2-2, with 9 bases fitting TRBD1. The CDR3 loop spans 18 amino acids. Unmatched junction bases numbered 16, after V lost 4 bases and J lost 6 bases. Germline V gives CDR1 SGHRS, CDR2 YFSETQ. The CDR3 sequence is CASSHTPPGQGKAGELFF. The CDR3 DNA follows: TGCGCCAGCAGCCATACCCCTCCGGGACAGGGAAAAGCCGGGGAGCTGTTTTTT.